A selection of T cell receptor beta chains follows, all from one sample in a study of blood T cell repertoires in COVID-19. Sequencing used immunoSEQ multiplex PCR; TCRdb keeps in-frame clones, though not all of them. The data show 300,000 to 400,000 clones, with around 87% seen just once and approximately 2.5% held by the top ten. Source material: peripheral blood. These receptors were collected from a woman in her sixties with COVID-19, enrolled during active disease. The CDR3 runs from the conserved cysteine through the conserved F or W. A D gene is named only where the DNA matches it firmly. Size is omitted from some rows. Given values are once, few, many or a class for expanded clones.

cdr3_length j_call clone_size v_call d_call cdr3_nt cdr3_aa
15 TRBJ1-4 few TRBV4-1 - TGCGCCAGCAGCCGACCCGGACAAACTAATGAAAAACTGTTTTTT CASSRPGQTNEKLFF
13 TRBJ1-1 - TRBV28 - TGTGCCAGCAAATCGGGGGGGAACACTGAAGCTTTCTTT CASKSGGNTEAFF
15 TRBJ2-1 - TRBV3-1/TRBV3-2 - TGTGCCAGCAGCCAATACAGGCCCTCCTACAATGAGCAGTTCTTC CASSQYRPSYNEQFF
13 TRBJ1-5 - TRBV15 - TGTGCCACCAGCAGAGATCGAGTAGAGCCCCAGCATTTT CATSRDRVEPQHF
14 TRBJ1-5 - TRBV19 - TGTGCCAGTAGTCGGGCACAGGAATTTCAGCCCCAGCATTTT CASSRAQEFQPQHF
14 TRBJ2-2 - TRBV7-8 - TGTGCCAGCAGCTTAGCGCTTAGTGGCGGGGAGCTGTTTTTT CASSLALSGGELFF
16 TRBJ2-6 - TRBV5-6 - TGTGCCAGCAGCTTGGGACGGACTACTGGGGCCAACGTCCTGACTTTC CASSLGRTTGANVLTF
17 TRBJ1-2 - TRBV19 TRBD1 TGTGCCAGTATCCGGTGGACAGGAGACTCACAAAACTATGGCTACACCTTC CASIRWTGDSQNYGYTF
14 TRBJ1-3 - TRBV2 - TGTGCCAGTCAACATGGGAGCTCTGGAAACACCATATATTTT CASQHGSSGNTIYF
16 TRBJ1-5 - TRBV4-1 - TGCGCCAGCAGCCAGGGAGGACCGCCAAGCAATCAGCCCCAGCATTTT CASSQGGPPSNQPQHF
14 TRBJ1-2 - TRBV4-2 - TGTGCCAGCAGCCAAGACAGGGATAACTATGGCTACACCTTC CASSQDRDNYGYTF
15 TRBJ2-7 few TRBV19 TRBD1 TGTGCCAGTAGTGTGTGGACAGGGGGCTCCTACGAGCAGTACTTC CASSVWTGGSYEQYF
15 TRBJ1-2 - TRBV3-1/TRBV3-2 TRBD1 TGTGCCAGCAGCCACGCGGACAGGGCCACCTATGGCTACACCTTC CASSHADRATYGYTF
15 TRBJ1-3 - TRBV19 - TGTGCCAGTAGTATAGCGGGAGGATTTGGAAACACCATATATTTT CASSIAGGFGNTIYF
13 TRBJ1-4 - TRBV12-3/TRBV12-4 - TGTGCCAGCAGTTTGCAGACTGGGGAAAAACTGTTTTTT CASSLQTGEKLFF
15 TRBJ1-5 - TRBV7-9 - TGTGCCAGCACCAACGAGGGGAGGGTAAATCAGCCCCAGCATTTT CASTNEGRVNQPQHF
13 TRBJ2-1 - TRBV18 - TGTGCCAGCTCACCACCGTCTATAAATGAGCAGTTCTTC CASSPPSINEQFF
15 TRBJ2-1 - TRBV5-8 TRBD2 TGTGCCAGCAGCTTGTGGGGGGGTACCTACAATGAGCAGTTCTTC CASSLWGGTYNEQFF
14 TRBJ1-2 once TRBV6-5 TRBD1 TGTGCCAGCAGGACAGGGCATGTCGGCTATGGCTACACCTTC CASRTGHVGYGYTF
15 TRBJ2-1 - TRBV18 - TGTGCCAGCTCACCACGATCTGGGGAGCGAAATGAGCAGTTCTTC CASSPRSGERNEQFF
15 TRBJ1-1 few TRBV28 - TGTGCCAGCAGTACCTACAGGGTATTGGACACTGAAGCTTTCTTT CASSTYRVLDTEAFF
14 TRBJ2-2 - TRBV29-1 TRBD1 TGCAGCGTGGAGGACAGGGGGAACACCGGGGAGCTGTTTTTT CSVEDRGNTGELFF
15 TRBJ2-3 once TRBV6-6 TRBD2 TGTGCCAGCACCGGGACTAGCGGGGGGGTAGATACGCAGTATTTT CASTGTSGGVDTQYF
15 TRBJ1-2 - TRBV5-1 - TGCGCCAGCAGCCTGGGGGCCGGGGCGGGAAAAGGCTACACCTTC CASSLGAGAGKGYTF
14 TRBJ2-1 - TRBV5-1 TRBD2 TGCGCCAGCAGCGGACGGGGGGGACGCAATGAGCAGTTCTTC CASSGRGGRNEQFF
14 TRBJ1-1 - TRBV5-1 TRBD1 TGCGCCAGCAGTTCCGGGACAGGGGGGACTGAAGCTTTCTTT CASSSGTGGTEAFF
15 TRBJ1-5 - TRBV15 - TGTGCCACCAGCACCCCAGAGGGCGGCAATCAGCCCCAGCATTTT CATSTPEGGNQPQHF
15 TRBJ2-2 - TRBV3-1/TRBV3-2 TRBD2 TGTGCCAGCAGGAGTCGGGGGGGGATTGCCGGGGAGCTGTTTTTT CASRSRGGIAGELFF
15 TRBJ1-1 - TRBV4-2 - TGTGCCAGCAGCCAAGAACACCAGGGTCATAGGATAGCTTTCTTT CASSQEHQGHRIAFF
15 TRBJ2-1 - TRBV20-1 TRBD2 TGCAGTGCTAGTTGGGGACTAGCAAGGTTGAATGAGCAGTTCTTC CSASWGLARLNEQFF
17 TRBJ1-1 - TRBV10-3 TRBD1 TGTGCCATCAGCCAATTTTCTGGGACAGGGGCGAACACTGAAGCTTTCTTT CAISQFSGTGANTEAFF
12 TRBJ2-1 - TRBV12-3/TRBV12-4 - TGTGCCAGCAGTTACAGGGCGTCCGAGCAGTTCTTC CASSYRASEQFF
13 TRBJ2-2 - TRBV2 - TGTGCCAGCAGTGACCCGACAGAAGGGGAGCTGTTTTTT CASSDPTEGELFF
17 TRBJ1-3 few TRBV23-1 TRBD1 TGCGCCAGCAGTCAATCGTGGTCGACAGGGGATGGTGACACCATATATTTT CASSQSWSTGDGDTIYF
13 TRBJ1-1 - TRBV7-9 - TGTGCCAGCAGACATACATTGAACACTGAAGCTTTCTTT CASRHTLNTEAFF
14 TRBJ2-4 - TRBV6-6 TRBD2 TGTGCCAGCACCGGGGGGGCTTCCAAAAACATTCAGTACTTC CASTGGASKNIQYF
19 TRBJ1-5 - TRBV28 TRBD1 TGTGCCAGCAGCTCACCGTGGGACAGTGGACCGTCCGGTAATCAGCCCCAGCATTTT CASSSPWDSGPSGNQPQHF
14 TRBJ2-3 - TRBV29-1 TRBD2 TGCAGCGTTCCGACTAGCGGGGGCACAGATACGCAGTATTTT CSVPTSGGTDTQYF
13 TRBJ2-4 - TRBV28 - TGTGCCAGCAGTTCGGGGGGCAAAAGCATTCAGTACTTC CASSSGGKSIQYF
14 TRBJ2-2 - TRBV5-1 - TGCGCCAGCAGCTCCCCGGGACTGACCGGGGAGCTGTTTTTT CASSSPGLTGELFF
14 TRBJ2-1 - TRBV5-1 TRBD2 TGCGCCAGCAGCATAGGGACTAGCGGCGGCGTAGGGCTCTTC CASSIGTSGGVGLF
16 TRBJ1-2 - TRBV5-1 - TGCGCCAGCAGCTTGGGGGTAGACTCCCCACCGTATGGCTACACCTTC CASSLGVDSPPYGYTF
14 TRBJ2-7 - TRBV29-1 - TGCAGCGTGGGGGAAACCGGGACAATCTACGAGCAGTACTTC CSVGETGTIYEQYF
17 TRBJ1-6 - TRBV13 TRBD1 TGTGCCAGCAGCTTATATCGTTGGGACAGCCTCAATTCACCCCTCCACTTT CASSLYRWDSLNSPLHF
15 TRBJ1-4 - TRBV5-6 TRBD1 TGTGCCAGCAGCTTGGGGGACAGACCTAATGAAAAACTGTTTTTT CASSLGDRPNEKLFF
14 TRBJ2-5 - TRBV6-5 TRBD1 TGTGCCAGCAGTTACGTCCAGGGGGCAGAGACCCAGTACTTC CASSYVQGAETQYF
15 TRBJ1-3 - TRBV3-1/TRBV3-2 - TGTGCCAGCAGCCCTAGACAGTCCTCTGGAAACACCATATATTTT CASSPRQSSGNTIYF
15 TRBJ1-6 - TRBV4-1 TRBD1 TGCGCCAGCAGCCAAGATGACAGGGGTAATTCACCCCTCCACTTT CASSQDDRGNSPLHF
13 TRBJ1-2 - TRBV29-1 - TGCAGCGTTGAGGGAGGCATAATCTATGGCTACACCTTC CSVEGGIIYGYTF
11 TRBJ1-2 - TRBV29-1 - TGCAGCCACTATGAAGCAAATGGCTACACCTTC CSHYEANGYTF
15 TRBJ1-2 - TRBV6-5 - TGTGCCAGCAGTTACTCGAGGTCGCCTCCCCATGGCTACACCTTC CASSYSRSPPHGYTF
17 TRBJ2-7 once TRBV3-1/TRBV3-2 TRBD1 TGTGCCAGCAGCCAGGGGGACAGGCTGACCCTATCCTACGAGCAGTACTTC CASSQGDRLTLSYEQYF